The table lists the clone carrying this T cell receptor beta chain with many counts. Antigen specificity is unknown. The CDR3 is cut off 3 residues early in the read; its end comes from the germline J gene. These data originate in a study of T cell clonality in common variable immunodeficiency. General study results and limits: Compared with controls, CVID subjects had fewer shared TCRbeta clones. CVID subjects showed higher TCRbeta clonality than healthy controls.

CVID and control samples used equivalent genomic DNA input. Sequencing was performed with immunoSEQ multiplex PCR; in TCRdb, only in-frame clones are kept and a portion is missing. In total the sample includes approximately 81,000 clones, none of them seen once. The junction had 6 bases not matched to a gene; V was cut back by 6 bases and J by 3 bases. Germline values: CDR1 SGHRS, CDR2 YFSETQ. The CDR3 has 15 residues. V gene TRBV5-1 combines with J gene TRBJ1-5, with 10 nucleotides matching TRBD1. The specimen was peripheral blood mononuclear cells. The receptor was isolated from a person between 18 and 70 years old in good health. The CDR3 is CASTKTGGDNQPQHF. Partial CDR3 DNA: TGCGCCAGCACCAAGACAGGGGGCGACAATCAGCCC.